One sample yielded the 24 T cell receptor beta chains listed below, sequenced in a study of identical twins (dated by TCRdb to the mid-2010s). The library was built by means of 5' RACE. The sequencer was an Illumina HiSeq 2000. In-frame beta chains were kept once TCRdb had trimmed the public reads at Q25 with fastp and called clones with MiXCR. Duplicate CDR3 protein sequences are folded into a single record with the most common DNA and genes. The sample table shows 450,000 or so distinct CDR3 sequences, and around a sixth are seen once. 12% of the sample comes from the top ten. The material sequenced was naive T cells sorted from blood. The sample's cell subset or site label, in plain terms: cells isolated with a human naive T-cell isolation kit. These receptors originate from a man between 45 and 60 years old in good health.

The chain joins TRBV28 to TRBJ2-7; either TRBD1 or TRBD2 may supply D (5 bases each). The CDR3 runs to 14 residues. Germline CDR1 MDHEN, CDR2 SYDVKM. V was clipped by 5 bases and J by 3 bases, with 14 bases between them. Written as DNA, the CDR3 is TGTGCCAGCAGTCCGGGACGGTTTCACTACGAGCAGTACTTC. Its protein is CASSPGRFHYEQYF. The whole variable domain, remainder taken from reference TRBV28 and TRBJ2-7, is DVKVTQSSRYLVKRTGEKVFLECVQDMDHENMFWYRQDPGLGLRLIYFSYDVKMKEKGDIPEGYSVSREKKERFSLILESASTNQTSMYLCASSPGRFHYEQYFGPGTRLTVT.

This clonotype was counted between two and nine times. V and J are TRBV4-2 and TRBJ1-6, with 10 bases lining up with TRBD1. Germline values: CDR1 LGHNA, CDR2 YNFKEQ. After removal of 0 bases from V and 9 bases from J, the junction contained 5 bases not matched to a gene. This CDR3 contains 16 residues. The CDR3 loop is CASSQDGDRGRSPLHF. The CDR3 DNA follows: TGTGCCAGCAGCCAAGACGGGGACAGGGGTCGTTCACCCCTCCACTTT.

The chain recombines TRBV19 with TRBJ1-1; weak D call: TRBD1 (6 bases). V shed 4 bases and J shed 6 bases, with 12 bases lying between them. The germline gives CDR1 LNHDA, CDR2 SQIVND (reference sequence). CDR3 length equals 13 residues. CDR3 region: CASSNTGLAEAFF. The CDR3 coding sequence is TGTGCCAGTAGTAACACAGGGTTAGCTGAAGCTTTCTTT.

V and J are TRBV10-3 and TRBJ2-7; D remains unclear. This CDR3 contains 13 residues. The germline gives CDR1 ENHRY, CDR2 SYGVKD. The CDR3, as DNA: TGTGCTCTCCGTAGGGAAAGGGATTACGAGCAGTACTTC. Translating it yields CALRRERDYEQYF.

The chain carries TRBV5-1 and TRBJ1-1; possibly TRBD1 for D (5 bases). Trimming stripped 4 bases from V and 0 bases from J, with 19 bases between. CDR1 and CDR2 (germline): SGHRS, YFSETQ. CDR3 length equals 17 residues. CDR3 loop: CASSPGGTVLMNTEAFF. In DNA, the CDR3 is TGCGCCAGCAGCCCGGGGGGAACCGTACTTATGAACACTGAAGCTTTCTTT. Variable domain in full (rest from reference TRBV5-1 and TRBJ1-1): KAGVTQTPRYLIKTRGQQVTLSCSPISGHRSVSWYQQTPGQGLQFLFEYFSETQRNKGNFPGRFSGRQFSNSRSEMNVSTLELGDSALYLCASSPGGTVLMNTEAFFGQGTRLTVV.

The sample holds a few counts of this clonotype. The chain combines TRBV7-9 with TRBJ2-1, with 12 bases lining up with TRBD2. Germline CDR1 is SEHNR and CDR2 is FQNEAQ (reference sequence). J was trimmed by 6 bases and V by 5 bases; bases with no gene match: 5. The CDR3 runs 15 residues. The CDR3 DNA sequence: TGTGCCAGCAGCCTCCGACTAGCGGGAGTCAATGAGCAGTTCTTC. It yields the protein CASSLRLAGVNEQFF.

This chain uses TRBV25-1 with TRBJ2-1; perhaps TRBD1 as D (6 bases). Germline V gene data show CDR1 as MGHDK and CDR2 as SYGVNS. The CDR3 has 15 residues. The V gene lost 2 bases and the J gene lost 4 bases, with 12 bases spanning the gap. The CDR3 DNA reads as TGTGCCAGCAGTGAAATCGTAGGGGGTTACAATGAGCAGTTCTTC. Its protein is CASSEIVGGYNEQFF.

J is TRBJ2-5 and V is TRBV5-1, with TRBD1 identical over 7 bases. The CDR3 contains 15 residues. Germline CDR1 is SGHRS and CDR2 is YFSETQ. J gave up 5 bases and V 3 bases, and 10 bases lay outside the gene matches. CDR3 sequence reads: CASSSTGVSEETQYF. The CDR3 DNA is TGCGCCAGCAGCTCAACAGGGGTTAGCGAGGAGACCCAGTACTTC.

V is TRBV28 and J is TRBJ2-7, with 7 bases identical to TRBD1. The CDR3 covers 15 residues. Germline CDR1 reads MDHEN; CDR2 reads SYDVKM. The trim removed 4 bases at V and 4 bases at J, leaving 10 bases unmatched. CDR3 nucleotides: TGTGCCAGCAGTTCTAGACCCACGGGACAGTACGAGCAGTACTTC. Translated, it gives CASSSRPTGQYEQYF. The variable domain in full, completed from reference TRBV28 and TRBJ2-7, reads DVKVTQSSRYLVKRTGEKVFLECVQDMDHENMFWYRQDPGLGLRLIYFSYDVKMKEKGDIPEGYSVSREKKERFSLILESASTNQTSMYLCASSSRPTGQYEQYFGPGTRLTVT.

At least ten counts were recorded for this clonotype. The CDR3 DNA is TGCAGTGCCAGGGGGTCTCGGGAGACCCAGTACTTC. Translated: CSARGSRETQYF. The chain couples TRBV20-1 to TRBJ2-5; TRBD1 matches 7 bases. Germline V gene lookup returns CDR1 DFQATT and CDR2 SNEGSKA (reference sequence). V lost 6 bases and J lost 5; bases outside the gene matches: 6. This CDR3 comprises 12 residues.

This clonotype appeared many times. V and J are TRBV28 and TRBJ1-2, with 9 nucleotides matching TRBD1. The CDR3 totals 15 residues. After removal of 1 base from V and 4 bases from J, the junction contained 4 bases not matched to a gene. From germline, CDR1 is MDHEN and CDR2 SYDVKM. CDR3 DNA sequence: TGTGCCAGCAGTTTATCCGGGACAGGGCGCTATGGCTACACCTTC. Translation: CASSLSGTGRYGYTF.

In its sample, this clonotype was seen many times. CDR3 in DNA: TGTGCCAGCAGTGAAAGTATAGGGTACACTGAAGCTTTCTTT. Its protein is CASSESIGYTEAFF. J is TRBJ1-1 and V is TRBV6-1, with no clear D. V was pared by 2 bases and J by 3 bases, with 10 bases between. The germline gives CDR1 MNHNS, CDR2 SASEGT. This CDR3 region has 14 residues.

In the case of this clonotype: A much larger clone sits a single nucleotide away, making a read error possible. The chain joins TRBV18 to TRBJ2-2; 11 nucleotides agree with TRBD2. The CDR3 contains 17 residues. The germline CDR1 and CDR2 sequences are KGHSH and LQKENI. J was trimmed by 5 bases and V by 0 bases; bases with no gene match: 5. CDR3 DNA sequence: TGTGCCAGCTCACCACCGGGACTAGCGGATTTGACCGGGGAGCTGTTTTTT. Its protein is CASSPPGLADLTGELFF.

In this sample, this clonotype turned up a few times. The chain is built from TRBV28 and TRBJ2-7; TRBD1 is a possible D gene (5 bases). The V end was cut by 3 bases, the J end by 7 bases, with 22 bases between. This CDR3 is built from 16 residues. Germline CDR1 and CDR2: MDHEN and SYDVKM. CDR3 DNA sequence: TGTGCCAGCAGTTTTTTTCGATGGACAAGGTCCAAAGAGCAGTACTTC. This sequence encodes CASSFFRWTRSKEQYF.

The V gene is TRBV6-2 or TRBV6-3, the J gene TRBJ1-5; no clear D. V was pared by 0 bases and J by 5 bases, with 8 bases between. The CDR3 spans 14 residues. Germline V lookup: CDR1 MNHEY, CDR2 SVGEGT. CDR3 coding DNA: TGTGCCAGCAGTTACTCGTGGCTAGATCAGCCCCAGCATTTT. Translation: CASSYSWLDQPQHF.

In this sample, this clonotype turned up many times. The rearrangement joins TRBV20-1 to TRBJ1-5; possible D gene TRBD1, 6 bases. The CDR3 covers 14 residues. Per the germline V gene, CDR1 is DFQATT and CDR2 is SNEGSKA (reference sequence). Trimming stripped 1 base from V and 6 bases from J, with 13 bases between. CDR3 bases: TGCAGTGCTAGAGTTTCCGGGGGCCGTCAGCCCCAGCATTTT. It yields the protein CSARVSGGRQPQHF.

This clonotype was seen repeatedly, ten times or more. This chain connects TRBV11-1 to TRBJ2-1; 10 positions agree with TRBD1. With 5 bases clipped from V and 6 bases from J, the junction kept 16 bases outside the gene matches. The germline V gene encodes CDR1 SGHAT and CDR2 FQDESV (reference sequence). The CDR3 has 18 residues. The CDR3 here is CASSQTPGQGTPPNEQFF. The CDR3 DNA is TGTGCCAGCAGCCAAACCCCGGGACAGGGGACCCCCCCCAATGAGCAGTTCTTC.

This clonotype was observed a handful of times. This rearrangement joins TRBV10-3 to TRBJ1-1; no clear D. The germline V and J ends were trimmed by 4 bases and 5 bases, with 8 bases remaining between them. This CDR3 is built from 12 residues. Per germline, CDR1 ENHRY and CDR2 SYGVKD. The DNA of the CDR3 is TGTGCCATCAGTGCCGGAGGGACTGAAGCTTTCTTT. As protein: CAISAGGTEAFF.

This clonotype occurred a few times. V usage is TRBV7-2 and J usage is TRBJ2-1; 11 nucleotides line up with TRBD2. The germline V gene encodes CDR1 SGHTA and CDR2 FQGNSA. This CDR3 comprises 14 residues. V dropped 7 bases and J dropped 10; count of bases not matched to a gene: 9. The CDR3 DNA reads TGTGCCAGCACCGGGAATTTAGCGGGAGGGGAGCAGTTCTTC. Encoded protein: CASTGNLAGGEQFF.

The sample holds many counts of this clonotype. For the CDR3, the DNA is TGCAGCGTTGATGGCAGCACAGATACGCAGTATTTT. The encoded protein is CSVDGSTDTQYF. V gene TRBV29-1 combines with J gene TRBJ2-3; no firm D call. V lost 3 bases and J lost 0, with 4 bases in between. Per the germline V gene, CDR1 is SQVTM and CDR2 is ANQGSEA. The length of the CDR3 is 12 residues.

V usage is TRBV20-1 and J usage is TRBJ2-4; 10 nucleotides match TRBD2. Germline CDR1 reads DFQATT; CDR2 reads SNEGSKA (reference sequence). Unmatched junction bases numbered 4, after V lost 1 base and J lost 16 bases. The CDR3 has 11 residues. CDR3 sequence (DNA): TGCAGTGCTAGAGGGACTAGCGGTGGATACTTC. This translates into CSARGTSGGYF.

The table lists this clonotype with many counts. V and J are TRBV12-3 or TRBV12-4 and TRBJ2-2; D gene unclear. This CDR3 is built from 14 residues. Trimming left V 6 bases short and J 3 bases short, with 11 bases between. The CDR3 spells CASRTGGYTGELFF. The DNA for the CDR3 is TGTGCCAGCAGGACTGGCGGTTACACCGGGGAGCTGTTTTTT.

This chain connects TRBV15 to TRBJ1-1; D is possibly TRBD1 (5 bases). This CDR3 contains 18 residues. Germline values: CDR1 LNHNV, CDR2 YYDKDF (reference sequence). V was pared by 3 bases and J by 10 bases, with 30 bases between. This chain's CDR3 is CATSSTPRGTGSHLVAFF. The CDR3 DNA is TGTGCCACCAGCAGCACACCAAGAGGGACGGGGAGTCATTTGGTAGCTTTCTTT.

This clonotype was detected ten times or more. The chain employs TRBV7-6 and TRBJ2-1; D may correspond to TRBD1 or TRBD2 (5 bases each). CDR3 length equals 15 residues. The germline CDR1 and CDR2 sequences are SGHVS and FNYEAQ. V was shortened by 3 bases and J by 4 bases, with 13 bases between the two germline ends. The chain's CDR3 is CASSLASGTYNEQFF. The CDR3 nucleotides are TGTGCCAGCAGCTTGGCCTCCGGGACGTACAATGAGCAGTTCTTC. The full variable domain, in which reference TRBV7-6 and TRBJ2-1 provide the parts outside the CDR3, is GAGVSQSPRYKVTKRGQDVALRCDPISGHVSLYWYRQALGQGPEFLTYFNYEAQQDKSGLPNDRFSAERPEGSISTLTIQRTEQRDSAMYRCASSLASGTYNEQFFGPGTRLTVL.